Below, one T cell receptor (beta chain) is given with its context. Antigen specificity is unknown. Germline CDR1 ENHRY, CDR2 SYGVKD. The junction had 13 bases not matched to a gene; V was cut back by 0 bases and J by 7 bases. CDR3 length: 20 residues. PCR used 60 Vbeta primers and 13 Jbeta primers. Only in-frame clones appear in the TCRdb table, and some are missing; sequencing was by immunoSEQ multiplex PCR. The sample has 100,000 to 150,000 clones, around four fifths seen once. The sample comes from a study of cytomegalovirus exposure and HLA in healthy donors. General study results and limits: Earlier findings revealed that most TCR beta V segments proved productive either about 87% or about 30% of the time. TCR beta sequences reportedly predicted the HLA-A and HLA-B alleles of most subjects accurately.

The chain links TRBV10-3 to TRBJ2-2, with 14 bases identical to TRBD2. The sequenced material came from PBMCs. This TCR derives from a woman aged 40 to 50 in good health and CMV-seropositive. Here the CDR3 DNA reads TGTGCCATCAGTGAGTCGTTGGGACTAGCGGGAGAAGGAAATAACGGGGAGCTGTTTTTT. Its translation is CAISESLGLAGEGNNGELFF.